The 23 T cell receptor beta chains given below trace back to one sample, sequenced in a study of blood T cell repertoires in COVID-19. Only in-frame clones appear in the TCRdb table, and some are missing; sequencing was by immunoSEQ multiplex PCR. This sample has about 150,000 clones, with 75% to 90% found just once. Sequencing was done on a sample of peripheral blood. These receptors were obtained from a man aged 55 to 70 with acute or convalescent COVID-19.

The gene calls are TRBV18 and TRBJ1-4, with D possibly matching TRBD1 (5 bases). Germline V gene sequence: CDR1 KGHSH, CDR2 LQKENI. This CDR3 is 14 amino acids long. The germline V and J ends were trimmed by 8 bases and 8 bases, with 18 bases remaining between them. In nucleotides, the CDR3 is TGTGCCAGCCACAACGGACAACCTGGGGAAAAACTGTTTTTT. The encoded protein is CASHNGQPGEKLFF. The variable domain in full, with the rest retrieved from reference TRBV18 and TRBJ1-4, is NAGVMQNPRHLVRRRGQEARLRCSPMKGHSHVYWYRQLPEEGLKFMVYLQKENIIDESGMPKERFSAEFPKEGPSILRIQQVVRGDSAAYFCASHNGQPGEKLFFGSGTQLSVL.

The rearrangement links TRBV20-1 to TRBJ2-2; D is possibly TRBD2 (5 bases). The CDR3 sequence is 14 residues long. The germline gives CDR1 DFQATT, CDR2 SNEGSKA (reference sequence). The ends were cut back, 3 bases at V and 6 bases at J, with 14 bases in the middle. This chain's CDR3 is CSASTSSRAGELFF. CDR3 in DNA: TGCAGTGCTAGTACTAGTTCTAGGGCCGGGGAGCTGTTTTTT.

This clone was detected only a few times. The rearrangement joins TRBV27 to TRBJ2-3; the match to TRBD2 covers 7 bases. Germline CDR1 and CDR2: MNHEY and SMNVEV (reference sequence). V dropped 1 base and J dropped 6; count of bases not matched to a gene: 10. This CDR3 has 16 residues. In nucleotides, the CDR3 is TGTGCCAGCAGTTTATTCGGGGGGAGCTTCCCGGATACGCAGTATTTT. It specifies CASSLFGGSFPDTQYF.

The chain uses TRBV5-4 and TRBJ1-1, with 7 bases identical to TRBD1. With 0 bases clipped from V and 5 bases from J, the junction kept 7 bases outside the gene matches. Germline-derived CDR1 and CDR2 are SGHNT and YYREEE (reference sequence). The CDR3 is 15 residues long. The CDR3 nucleotides read TGTGCCAGCAGCTTGGCCAGGGGGGTCGGGACTGAAGCTTTCTTT. Protein product: CASSLARGVGTEAFF.

The chain carries TRBV6-2 or TRBV6-3 and TRBJ2-5, with TRBD2 matching over 8 bases. V was pared by 0 bases and J by 6 bases, with 12 bases of the junction left unmatched. The germline CDR1 and CDR2 sequences are MNHEY and SVGEGT. The CDR3 runs 17 residues. CDR3 DNA sequence: TGTGCCAGCAGTTACTCGAGCGGGAGTGTGGGGTCAAAGACCCAGTACTTC. Protein: CASSYSSGSVGSKTQYF.

In the case of this clone: One junction end disagrees with the germline gene, perhaps due to a read error. The genes are TRBV7-3 and TRBJ1-2; the D gene is possibly TRBD1 (6 bases). Per the germline V gene, CDR1 is SGHTA and CDR2 is FQGTGA. The length of the CDR3 is 11 residues. CDR3 in amino acids: CASSLETGTPF. The CDR3 DNA reads as TGTGCCAGCAGCTTAGAGACCGGGACACCCTTC. Drawing the rest from reference TRBV7-3 and TRBJ1-2, the complete variable domain is GAGVSQTPSNKVTEKGKYVELRCDPISGHTALYWYRQSLGQGPEFLIYFQGTGAADDSGLPNDRFFAVRPEGSVSTLKIQRTERGDSAVYLCASSLETGTPFGSGTRLTVV.

The V and J genes are TRBV3-1 (or the pseudogene TRBV3-2) and TRBJ1-1; maybe TRBD1 (5 bases). Germline values: CDR1 LGHDT, CDR2 YNNKEL (reference sequence). The CDR3 loop spans 17 amino acids. The germline V and J ends were trimmed by 1 base and 3 bases, with 18 bases remaining between them. CDR3 sequence reads: CASSQGGFGGRYTEAFF. The CDR3 DNA reads TGTGCCAGCAGCCAAGGGGGGTTTGGGGGGAGGTACACTGAAGCTTTCTTT.

This clone was counted between two and nine times. V and J are TRBV19 and TRBJ2-2; weak D call: TRBD2 (5 bases). Germline V gene lookup returns CDR1 LNHDA and CDR2 SQIVND (reference sequence). V was pared by 3 bases and J by 5 bases, with 13 bases between. CDR3 size: 15 residues. The CDR3 loop is CASSIPRARTGELFF. For the CDR3, the DNA is TGTGCCAGTAGTATTCCGCGGGCGCGGACCGGGGAGCTGTTTTTT.

The gene calls are TRBV4-3 and TRBJ1-1; D remains unclear. The CDR3 extends over 14 amino acids. V was clipped by 1 base and J by 0 bases, with 6 bases between them. CDR1 is LGHNA, CDR2 YSLEER, per germline. The CDR3 region has the DNA TGCGCCAGCAGCCAAGGGGCCATGAACACTGAAGCTTTCTTT. This translates into CASSQGAMNTEAFF.

V usage is TRBV5-1 and J usage is TRBJ2-3; 8 bases agree with TRBD2. This CDR3 is built from 15 residues. CDR1 and CDR2 from the germline V gene are SGHRS and YFSETQ. V gave up 3 bases and J gave up 0 bases; unmatched junction bases: 3. The CDR3: CASSSRGGSTDTQYF. The CDR3 DNA reads TGCGCCAGCAGCTCGCGCGGGGGGAGCACAGATACGCAGTATTTT.

For this clone: The sample has other DNA sequences that encode this CDR3 too. The chain combines TRBV18 with TRBJ2-1, with D maybe TRBD2 (5 bases). Per germline, CDR1 KGHSH and CDR2 LQKENI. V was trimmed by 1 base and J by 5 bases, leaving 12 bases between them. The CDR3 has 15 amino acids. Written as DNA, the CDR3 is TGTGCCAGCTCACCACGTGAGGGCCGAAACAATGAGCAGTTCTTC. Amino acids: CASSPREGRNNEQFF.

The V and J genes are TRBV7-2 and TRBJ1-1; D possibly corresponds to TRBD1 (5 bases). Trimming pared 5 bases from V and 1 base from J, leaving 11 bases between. CDR1 and CDR2 from the germline V gene are SGHTA and FQGNSA. This CDR3 contains 14 residues. Here the CDR3 DNA reads TGTGCCAGCAGCGTAATGGGGGGGAACACTGAAGCTTTCTTT. It encodes CASSVMGGNTEAFF.

This clone has just a few counts. This chain uses TRBV13 with TRBJ1-4, with D possibly being TRBD1 (5 bases). Trimming took 3 bases from V and 2 from J, leaving 13 bases between them. The CDR3 loop spans 16 amino acids. The germline V gene encodes CDR1 PRHDT and CDR2 FYEKMQ (reference sequence). The CDR3 nucleotides are TGTGCCAGCAGCTTCCGGGGGACCCCCACTAATGAAAAACTGTTTTTT. Amino acid sequence: CASSFRGTPTNEKLFF.

The genes are TRBV4-1 and TRBJ2-2; 16 bases align to TRBD2. In germline, CDR1 is MGHRA, CDR2 YSYEKL. The CDR3 sequence is 20 residues long. J was trimmed by 2 bases and V by 4 bases; bases with no gene match: 10. CDR3 loop: CASSLPAGTSGRDNTGELFF. DNA of the CDR3: TGCGCCAGCAGCCTACCCGCCGGGACTAGCGGGAGGGATAACACCGGGGAGCTGTTTTTT.

The chain recombines TRBV7-2 with TRBJ1-2; TRBD1 agrees at 8 bases. CDR1 and CDR2 (germline): SGHTA, FQGNSA. The CDR3 has 15 amino acids. The trim removed 5 bases at V and 8 bases at J, leaving 13 bases unmatched. CDR3 bases: TGTGCCAGCAGCCTCGACAGGGGAGGGGTTCAGGGCTACACCTTC. This encodes CASSLDRGGVQGYTF.

The chain employs TRBV10-3 and TRBJ2-3; 12 nucleotides align to TRBD1. Germline-derived CDR1 and CDR2 are ENHRY and SYGVKD. The CDR3 is 14 residues long. The ends lost 8 bases at V and 5 bases at J; junction bases unmatched: 5. CDR3 residues: CAIRDRGLGDTQYF. CDR3 nucleotides: TGTGCCATCCGGGACAGGGGGCTTGGAGATACGCAGTATTTT.

The chain's CDR3 is CATSDLGAGAIETQYF. DNA of the CDR3: TGTGCCACCAGTGATTTGGGAGCGGGAGCCATAGAGACCCAGTACTTC. The chain joins TRBV24-1 to TRBJ2-5; TRBD2 agrees at 8 bases. V lost 0 bases to trimming and J lost 4 bases; unmatched junction nucleotides: 6. This CDR3 region has 16 residues. Germline V CDR1 and CDR2: KGHDR, SFDVKD.

This clone was detected a few times. CDR3 amino acids: CASSLYSSVYEQYF. CDR3 DNA sequence: TGTGCCAGCAGCTTGTATTCTAGCGTCTACGAGCAGTACTTC. V and J are TRBV5-4 and TRBJ2-7; a weak D match, TRBD2 (6 bases). The CDR3 consists of 14 residues. V was clipped by 1 base and J by 3 bases, with 11 bases between them. Germline CDR1 is SGHNT and CDR2 is YYREEE (reference sequence).

The gene calls are TRBV6-6 and TRBJ2-7, with 10 bases identical to TRBD1. The V gene end was trimmed by 0 bases and the J gene end by 6 bases; junction bases not matched to a gene: 5. Germline CDR1 reads MNHNY; CDR2 reads SVGAGI (reference sequence). The CDR3 loop spans 15 amino acids. DNA for the CDR3: TGTGCCAGCAGTTACTCGACAGGGGGCCCCTCCGAGCAGTACTTC. This gives the protein CASSYSTGGPSEQYF.

This clone was seen only a few times. V and J are TRBV6-6 and TRBJ1-1; 8 bases map to TRBD1. After removal of 0 bases from V and 7 bases from J, the junction contained 7 bases not matched to a gene. Germline V gene lookup returns CDR1 MNHNY and CDR2 SVGAGI (reference sequence). The CDR3 is made up of 15 amino acids. CDR3 nucleotide sequence: TGTGCCAGCAGTTACTCCGCCAGGGGGCCGGGTGAAGCTTTCTTT. It codes for CASSYSARGPGEAFF.

The rearrangement links TRBV11-2 to TRBJ2-1; no reliable D call. V lost 5 bases to trimming and J lost 2 bases, with 7 bases between them. Germline V CDR1 and CDR2: SGHAT, FQNNGV. The CDR3 runs to 13 residues. The CDR3, as DNA: TGTGCCAGCAGCCCTTCCCCCTACAATGAGCAGTTCTTC. It translates to CASSPSPYNEQFF.

As concerns this clone: Additional DNA sequences in this sample encode the identical CDR3. V gene TRBV6-1 combines with J gene TRBJ2-1, with 12 bases identical to TRBD2. V was clipped by 2 bases and J by 8 bases; unmatched bases: 7. Germline-derived CDR1 and CDR2 are MNHNS and SASEGT. The CDR3 has 16 amino acids. The CDR3 here is CASSEIPSGRAYEQFF. In DNA, the CDR3 is TGTGCCAGCAGTGAAATCCCTAGCGGGAGGGCCTATGAGCAGTTCTTC.

This clone occurred once. The V call is TRBV18, the J call TRBJ2-2, with 12 nucleotides matching TRBD2. CDR3 length: 17 amino acids. Germline V gives CDR1 KGHSH, CDR2 LQKENI. The J segment lost 5 bases and the V segment lost 2 bases, leaving 6 bases of the junction unmatched. DNA for the CDR3: TGTGCCAGCTCACCAGGGGCCGGACTAGCGGGAACCGGGGAGCTGTTTTTT. This gives the protein CASSPGAGLAGTGELFF.